The T cell receptor beta chain described here comes from a study of cytomegalovirus exposure and HLA in healthy donors. PCR used 60 Vbeta primers and 13 Jbeta primers. Produced via immunoSEQ multiplex PCR; TCRdb's table is partial and in-frame only. The sample carries under 75,000 clones, 65% to 70% recorded once. V was clipped by 3 bases and J by 5 bases, with 17 bases between them. This CDR3 spans 15 amino acids. Germline V gene lookup returns CDR1 KGHSH and CDR2 LQKENI. V usage is TRBV18 and J usage is TRBJ2-7; D may be TRBD1 (5 bases). The receptor was derived from a man aged 40-49 years in good health and CMV-seropositive. Sequencing input: PBMCs. CDR3 DNA sequence: TGTGCCAGCTCACCTCCCGACAAGGGGATCCACGAGCAGTACTTC. Translated: CASSPPDKGIHEQYF.